This T cell receptor (beta chain) was retrieved from a study of blood T cell repertoires in COVID-19. Study overall: In each case, the material was cDNA or gDNA derived from T cells, B-cell-depleted T cells, or PBMCs.

CDR1 is KGHDR and CDR2 is SFDVKD in the germline V gene. The CDR3 length is 16 residues. The V gene end was trimmed by 3 bases and the J gene end by 5 bases; junction bases not matched to a gene: 4. Per the study methods: The assay estimated nucleated cells by amplifying reference gene primers. Generated by immunoSEQ multiplex PCR, the TCRdb table keeps only in-frame clones and is missing some. V, J and clone size were drawn from that table, and D and trimming were deduced from the DNA. The top ten hold approximately 4% of the sample, which has roughly 280,000 clones, about 90% seen once. Study members were between about 18 and 95 years old and lived in about two dozen US regions. Cohort allocation depended upon clinical history that participants reported.

This clonotype was sampled from a woman aged 25 to 39 with acute COVID-19. The sequencing sample was made of PBMCs or T cells enriched from blood (not recorded which). The V call is TRBV24-1, the J call TRBJ2-2; the match to TRBD1 covers 11 bases. The CDR3 loop is CATSDGQGAGTGELFF. The CDR3 DNA sequence: TGTGCCACCAGTGATGGACAGGGGGCCGGGACCGGGGAGCTGTTTTTT.